These 31 T cell receptor beta chains originate from one sample sequenced in a study of OX40 agonist ivuxolimab in advanced cancers. Only in-frame clones appear in the TCRdb table, and some are missing; sequencing was by immunoSEQ multiplex PCR. This table has tens of thousands of clones, around nine tenths appearing once. The source material was CD4+ or CD8+ T cells sorted from blood, sampled in a trial of the OX40 agonist ivuxolimab. The receptors were sampled from an adult with an advanced solid tumor such as melanoma, head and neck, liver or kidney cancer.

The rearrangement links TRBV7-2 to TRBJ2-7; 8 bases align to TRBD1. Trimming took 4 bases from V and 5 from J; bases not matched to a gene: 4. The CDR3 runs 13 residues. CDR1 is SGHTA and CDR2 is FQGNSA in the germline V gene. The CDR3 region has the DNA TGTGCCAGCAGCTCGACAGGGGTCCACGAGCAGTACTTC. Protein sequence: CASSSTGVHEQYF.

On this clone: The same CDR3 also results from other DNA sequences found in this sample. The V gene is TRBV18, the J gene TRBJ2-3, with unresolved D. CDR1 is KGHSH, CDR2 LQKENI, per germline. The length of the CDR3 is 11 residues. V was pared by 2 bases and J by 3 bases, with 0 bases between. CDR3 in DNA: TGTGCCAGCTCACCAACAGATACGCAGTATTTT. Amino acids: CASSPTDTQYF.

The chain combines TRBV10-3 with TRBJ2-2; 8 nucleotides line up with TRBD1. The CDR3 length is 15 residues. Germline V gives CDR1 ENHRY, CDR2 SYGVKD. V lost 4 bases to trimming and J lost 1 base; unmatched junction nucleotides: 2. This CDR3 is CAISAGGENTGELFF. The CDR3 coding sequence is TGTGCCATCAGTGCAGGGGGCGAGAACACCGGGGAGCTGTTTTTT.

The V and J genes are TRBV11-2 and TRBJ2-2, with D uncertain. CDR1 is SGHAT, CDR2 FQNNGV, per germline. The CDR3 is 13 amino acids. V was clipped by 5 bases and J by 3 bases, with 7 bases between them. The CDR3 coding sequence is TGTGCCAGCAGCCAAGAGTACACCGGGGAGCTGTTTTTT. Its translation is CASSQEYTGELFF. The full variable domain, its missing parts supplied by reference TRBV11-2 and TRBJ2-2, is EAGVAQSPRYKIIEKRQSVAFWCNPISGHATLYWYQQILGQGPKLLIQFQNNGVVDDSQLPKDRFSAERLKGVDSTLKIQPAKLEDSAVYLCASSQEYTGELFFGEGSRLTVL.

The chain uses TRBV7-9 and TRBJ1-2; D uncertain. Germline CDR1 and CDR2: SEHNR and FQNEAQ (reference sequence). The CDR3 is 14 amino acids. V was trimmed by 1 base and J by 3 bases, leaving 9 bases between them. The CDR3 is CASSLGERYYGYTF. The CDR3 coding sequence is TGTGCCAGCAGCTTAGGAGAGCGTTACTATGGCTACACCTTC.

The chain joins TRBV28 to TRBJ2-7; D is undetermined. V lost 5 bases and J lost 3, with 17 bases in between. The CDR3 length is 15 residues. The germline gives CDR1 MDHEN, CDR2 SYDVKM. The CDR3, as DNA: TGTGCCAGCAGTCCTCTTCAGTTCAGTGTCTACGAGCAGTACTTC. Its translation is CASSPLQFSVYEQYF.

A single count supports this clone. This chain links TRBV7-8 with TRBJ2-5; maybe TRBD1 (6 bases). The V and J ends lost 3 bases and 5 bases respectively, with 16 bases between them. The CDR3 totals 15 residues. Germline lookup yields CDR1 SGHVS and CDR2 FQNEAQ. The CDR3 coding sequence is TGTGCCAGCAGCTTCGTAAACAACAGGGAGGAGACCCAGTACTTC. Its protein product is CASSFVNNREETQYF. Using reference TRBV7-8 and TRBJ2-5 for the parts outside the CDR3, the full variable domain is GAGVSQSPRYKVAKRGQDVALRCDPISGHVSLFWYQQALGQGPEFLTYFQNEAQLDKSGLPSDRFFAERPEGSVSTLKIQRTQQEDSAVYLCASSFVNNREETQYFGPGTRLLVL.

This clone showed up just once. V and J are TRBV7-3 and TRBJ2-2; no clear D. Per the germline V gene, CDR1 is SGHTA and CDR2 is FQGTGA. V was pared by 2 bases and J by 4 bases, with 8 bases between. This CDR3 region has 14 residues. This chain's CDR3 is CASSLDAGTGELFF. CDR3 DNA sequence: TGTGCCAGCAGCTTAGACGCAGGCACCGGGGAGCTGTTTTTT.

In DNA form, the CDR3 reads TGTGCCTGGAGCCCTACACCATCCTACGAGCAGTACTTC. The encoded protein is CAWSPTPSYEQYF. The genes are TRBV30 and TRBJ2-7; D is ambiguous. The ends were cut back, 3 bases at V and 1 base at J, with 10 bases in the middle. CDR1 and CDR2 (germline): GTSNPN, SVGIG (reference sequence). This CDR3 region has 13 residues. The variable domain in full, completed from reference TRBV30 and TRBJ2-7, reads SQTIHQWPATLVQPVGSPLSLECTVEGTSNPNLYWYRQAAGRGLQLLFYSVGIGQISSEVPQNLSASRPQDRQFILSSKKLLLSDSGFYLCAWSPTPSYEQYFGPGTRLTVT.

V is TRBV5-1 and J is TRBJ2-7; TRBD2 agrees at 13 bases. The CDR3 contains 15 residues. V was pared by 4 bases and J by 4 bases, with 5 bases of the junction left unmatched. Germline V gene data show CDR1 as SGHRS and CDR2 as YFSETQ. The CDR3 bases are TGCGCCAGCAGCCTTGGACTAGCGGGAGTATACGAGCAGTACTTC. Its translation is CASSLGLAGVYEQYF.

This clone was observed once. J is TRBJ2-7 and V is TRBV7-9; tentative D call: TRBD2 (6 bases). V was cut by 5 bases and J by 2 bases, with 10 bases left in between. Germline loops: CDR1 SEHNR, CDR2 FQNEAQ (reference sequence). CDR3 length: 13 residues. The CDR3 is CASSVSGPYEQYF. The CDR3 DNA reads as TGTGCCAGCAGCGTTAGCGGCCCCTACGAGCAGTACTTC.

The chain employs TRBV10-3 and TRBJ2-5; TRBD2 is a possible D gene (5 bases). In germline, CDR1 is ENHRY, CDR2 SYGVKD. Deletions cut 0 bases from V and 5 bases from J, with 10 bases between. This CDR3 spans 14 amino acids. Written as DNA, the CDR3 is TGTGCCATCAGTGAGTCGAGAGGGCGGGAGACCCAGTACTTC. This sequence encodes CAISESRGRETQYF.

The V and J genes are TRBV2 and TRBJ1-4, with TRBD1 matching over 11 bases. V lost 10 bases to trimming and J lost 8 bases; unmatched junction nucleotides: 6. This CDR3 is 13 amino acids long. CDR1 is SNHLY and CDR2 is FYNNEI in the germline V gene. The CDR3 nucleotides are TGTGCCAACAGCCGGGACAGGGGGGAAAAACTGTTTTTT. It translates to CANSRDRGEKLFF.

In its sample, this clone was seen a few times. The chain's CDR3 is CASSSGQGVNIQYF. The DNA for the CDR3 is TGCGCCAGCAGCTCGGGCCAGGGGGTAAACATTCAGTACTTC. The V and J genes are TRBV5-1 and TRBJ2-4; 7 bases are shared with TRBD1. The V gene's germline CDR1 is SGHRS and CDR2 YFSETQ. The V segment lost 3 bases and the J segment 6 bases; nucleotides outside the gene matches: 6. The CDR3 has 14 residues.

The table lists this clone with a few counts. V and J are TRBV2 and TRBJ2-7, with D uncertain. V lost 4 bases and J lost 7, with 14 bases in between. Germline V lookup: CDR1 SNHLY, CDR2 FYNNEI. The CDR3 covers 13 residues. The CDR3 sequence is CASSADGLGEQYF. Here the CDR3 DNA reads TGTGCCAGCAGTGCCGATGGGCTAGGGGAGCAGTACTTC. The variable domain in full, completed from reference TRBV2 and TRBJ2-7, reads EPEVTQTPSHQVTQMGQEVILRCVPISNHLYFYWYRQILGQKVEFLVSFYNNEISEKSEIFDDQFSVERPDGSNFTLKIRSTKLEDSAMYFCASSADGLGEQYFGPGTRLTVT.

The chain employs TRBV2 and TRBJ2-5; 13 positions match TRBD2. This CDR3 is 17 amino acids long. With V trimmed by 6 bases and J by 2 bases, 9 bases remained unmatched. Germline values: CDR1 SNHLY, CDR2 FYNNEI. The CDR3 loop is CASRPGLAGRLQETQYF. The CDR3 nucleotides read TGTGCCAGCAGACCGGGACTAGCGGGACGATTGCAAGAGACCCAGTACTTC.

The CDR3 sequence: CASSVTVTSYEQYF. CDR3 DNA: TGTGCCAGCAGCGTAACAGTTACTTCCTACGAGCAGTACTTC. This chain links TRBV9 with TRBJ2-7, with D unclear. The CDR3 contains 14 residues. CDR1 is SGDLS and CDR2 is YYNGEE in the germline V gene. The ends were cut back, 1 base at V and 1 base at J, with 9 bases in the middle.

This rearrangement joins TRBV30 to TRBJ1-4, with a weak D call TRBD1 (5 bases). V gave up 3 bases and J gave up 8 bases, with 19 bases separating them. The V gene's germline CDR1 is GTSNPN and CDR2 SVGIG (reference sequence). CDR3 length: 15 residues. Written as DNA, the CDR3 is TGTGCCTGGAGGTCGGGACTGACTTTTTTCGAAAAACTGTTTTTT. Residues: CAWRSGLTFFEKLFF.

J is TRBJ2-7 and V is TRBV2; 8 bases align to TRBD1. V dropped 8 bases and J dropped 2; count of bases not matched to a gene: 11. Germline-derived CDR1 and CDR2 are SNHLY and FYNNEI. CDR3 length equals 15 residues. The CDR3 sequence: CASYPWAGGTYEQYF. The CDR3 DNA reads TGTGCCAGCTACCCCTGGGCAGGGGGCACCTACGAGCAGTACTTC. Full variable domain (missing parts from reference TRBV2 and TRBJ2-7): EPEVTQTPSHQVTQMGQEVILRCVPISNHLYFYWYRQILGQKVEFLVSFYNNEISEKSEIFDDQFSVERPDGSNFTLKIRSTKLEDSAMYFCASYPWAGGTYEQYFGPGTRLTVT.

The chain recombines TRBV11-2 with TRBJ2-1; TRBD1 might be the D (6 bases). The germline V gene encodes CDR1 SGHAT and CDR2 FQNNGV. CDR3 length: 14 amino acids. Trimming removed 4 bases from V and 7 bases from J, with 14 bases in between. The CDR3 region is CASSSIQGWNEQFF. CDR3 sequence (DNA): TGTGCCAGCAGCTCAATACAGGGTTGGAATGAGCAGTTCTTC. Complete variable domain (other parts from reference TRBV11-2 and TRBJ2-1): EAGVAQSPRYKIIEKRQSVAFWCNPISGHATLYWYQQILGQGPKLLIQFQNNGVVDDSQLPKDRFSAERLKGVDSTLKIQPAKLEDSAVYLCASSSIQGWNEQFFGPGTRLTVL.

The chain employs TRBV19 and TRBJ2-7; no definite D call. Trimming cost V 5 bases and J 6 bases, with 8 bases left between them. This CDR3 region has 11 residues. Germline values: CDR1 LNHDA, CDR2 SQIVND (reference sequence). Here the CDR3 reads CASSRGFEQYF. CDR3 DNA: TGTGCCAGTAGTCGTGGGTTCGAGCAGTACTTC.

The chain has TRBV5-6 and TRBJ2-5; 9 nucleotides align to TRBD1. CDR3 size: 15 residues. The germline V gene encodes CDR1 SGHDT and CDR2 YYEEEE. J was trimmed by 4 bases and V by 4 bases; bases with no gene match: 8. The chain's CDR3 is CASSLGTGWAETQYF. CDR3 DNA: TGTGCCAGCAGCCTTGGGACAGGGTGGGCAGAGACCCAGTACTTC.

The rearrangement uses TRBV28 and TRBJ1-1; D uncertain. The V end was cut by 4 bases, the J end by 6 bases, with 18 bases between. The CDR3 contains 15 residues. From germline, CDR1 is MDHEN and CDR2 SYDVKM. The CDR3 here is CASSSLPGIRPEAFF. The CDR3 DNA is TGTGCCAGCAGTTCCCTCCCGGGTATCCGTCCTGAAGCTTTCTTT.

This sequence joins TRBV7-2 and TRBJ2-7, with TRBD2 matching over 7 bases. This CDR3 is built from 14 residues. V lost 2 bases, J lost 6 bases, and 7 bases stayed unmatched. Per germline, CDR1 SGHTA and CDR2 FQGNSA. The DNA for the CDR3 is TGTGCCAGCAGCTTAAGACGGGAGGAGTCCGAGCAGTACTTC. Translating it yields CASSLRREESEQYF.

V usage is TRBV6-5 and J usage is TRBJ1-6; D call uncertain. The germline V gene encodes CDR1 MNHEY and CDR2 SVGAGI. The CDR3 is 15 residues long. V lost 6 bases, J lost 10 bases, and 19 bases lay in between. The CDR3, as DNA: TGTGCCAGCAGATCAGCAGGCCTACTGAAATCACCCCTCCACTTT. It yields the protein CASRSAGLLKSPLHF.

This clone turned up a few times. The chain couples TRBV10-2 to TRBJ1-5; a possible D gene is TRBD1 (5 bases). V lost 3 bases to trimming and J lost 9 bases, with 12 bases between them. The CDR3 runs 13 residues. CDR1 and CDR2 from the germline V gene are WSHSY and SAAADI. CDR3 in amino acids: CASSDGARTPQHF. CDR3 bases: TGCGCCAGCAGTGACGGGGCCAGGACGCCCCAGCATTTT.

The chain uses TRBV18 and TRBJ2-3; 11 positions agree with TRBD2. Germline loops: CDR1 KGHSH, CDR2 LQKENI. V gave up 0 bases and J gave up 7 bases; unmatched junction bases: 6. The CDR3 contains 16 residues. The CDR3 loop reads CASSPPLGTSGYTQYF. The CDR3 DNA follows: TGTGCCAGCTCACCACCGTTGGGGACTAGCGGCTATACGCAGTATTTT.

This chain joins TRBV7-2 and TRBJ2-5, with 7 nucleotides matching TRBD1. J gave up 5 bases and V 1 base, and 4 bases lay outside the gene matches. The germline V gene has CDR1 SGHTA and CDR2 FQGNSA. This CDR3 spans 14 amino acids. The CDR3 spells CASSLDRGVETQYF. The CDR3 DNA sequence: TGTGCCAGCAGCTTAGACAGGGGAGTGGAGACCCAGTACTTC.

This sequence joins TRBV19 and TRBJ2-1; TRBD2 agrees at 9 bases. Germline values: CDR1 LNHDA, CDR2 SQIVND (reference sequence). Germline trimming cut 6 bases from V and 0 bases from J; bases unmatched to any gene: 0. This CDR3 has 14 amino acids. CDR3 region: CASRLAGSYNEQFF. Here the CDR3 DNA reads TGTGCCAGTAGACTAGCGGGCTCCTACAATGAGCAGTTCTTC. The full variable domain, its missing parts supplied by reference TRBV19 and TRBJ2-1, is DGGITQSPKYLFRKEGQNVTLSCEQNLNHDAMYWYRQDPGQGLRLIYYSQIVNDFQKGDIAEGYSVSREKKESFPLTVTSAQKNPTAFYLCASRLAGSYNEQFFGPGTRLTVL.

This chain joins TRBV7-8 and TRBJ2-1; D perhaps matches TRBD2 (6 bases). Germline V gives CDR1 SGHVS, CDR2 FQNEAQ. CDR3 length: 12 amino acids. V gave up 3 bases and J gave up 7 bases, with 7 bases separating them. The CDR3 here is CASSLTRNEQFF. The DNA of the CDR3 is TGTGCCAGCAGCTTGACTAGGAATGAGCAGTTCTTC.

This clone was observed a single time. This sequence joins TRBV6-5 and TRBJ2-7; D not certain. V was shortened by 0 bases and J by 5 bases, with 11 bases between the two germline ends. Germline V gives CDR1 MNHEY, CDR2 SVGAGI. The CDR3 sequence is 14 residues long. CDR3 sequence (DNA): TGTGCCAGCAGTTACTCTGAGGCCTGGAACGAGCAGTACTTC. This translates into CASSYSEAWNEQYF.